These T cell receptor beta chains were read from a single sample in a study of blood T cell repertoires in COVID-19. Repertoires were generated with immunoSEQ multiplex PCR, while TCRdb's copy carries only in-frame clones and drops some. This table has more than 400,000 clones, 80% to 90% appearing once. The sequencing input was peripheral blood. The source of these receptors is a human donor in a cohort sampled during active COVID-19. Both conserved end residues are part of each CDR3.

v_call	j_call	cdr3_aa
TRBV7-8	TRBJ1-6	CASSLEQADRSSYNSPLHF
TRBV30	TRBJ1-5	CAWSLGTDNQPQHF
TRBV5-1	TRBJ1-1	CASSLQTMNTEAFF
TRBV6-1	TRBJ1-6	CASSDVTGDNSPLHF
TRBV7-8	TRBJ1-2	CASSLQGLLGYTF
TRBV21-1	TRBJ2-7	CASSKVGGRPFSYEQYF
TRBV7-9	TRBJ1-2	CASSSPKQGRNGGYTF
TRBV20-1	TRBJ2-7	CSARVGTGLSF
TRBV30	TRBJ2-3	CAWSVRRELGDTQYF
TRBV5-1	TRBJ2-1	CASSSRTSGRAPGNEQFF